Presented here are 15 T cell receptor beta chains from one specimen sequenced in a study of OX40 agonist ivuxolimab in advanced cancers. Clones were sequenced by immunoSEQ multiplex PCR, and TCRdb holds only the in-frame ones, with some missing. The profile shows about 76,000 clones, roughly 85% of them singletons. The input for sequencing was CD4+ or CD8+ T cells sorted from blood, taken in a trial of the OX40 agonist ivuxolimab. The receptors derive from an adult with an advanced solid tumor such as melanoma, head and neck, liver or kidney cancer.

The rearrangement links TRBV4-1 to TRBJ2-7; weak D call: TRBD1 (5 bases). Germline values: CDR1 MGHRA, CDR2 YSYEKL. The CDR3 has 17 residues. V lost 0 bases and J 2 bases, leaving 17 bases between the germline ends. The CDR3 sequence: CASSQDPRQPLTYEQYF. DNA for the CDR3: TGCGCCAGCAGCCAAGATCCCAGACAGCCCTTAACCTACGAGCAGTACTTC.

CDR3 nucleotides: TGTGCCAGCAGACCAAGGACAGGGAACACTGAAGCTTTCTTT. It encodes CASRPRTGNTEAFF. This chain connects TRBV6-6 to TRBJ1-1; 7 bases match TRBD1. The J segment lost 1 base and the V segment lost 6 bases, leaving 5 bases of the junction unmatched. The CDR3 loop spans 14 amino acids. Germline lookup yields CDR1 MNHNY and CDR2 SVGAGI (reference sequence).

The chain has TRBV6-5 and TRBJ2-5; the D gene is possibly TRBD1 (6 bases). V dropped 0 bases and J dropped 4 bases, with 12 bases sitting between them. CDR3 length equals 15 residues. The germline V gene has CDR1 MNHEY and CDR2 SVGAGI. The CDR3 DNA follows: TGTGCCAGCAGTTACTCCAGGGGCTTCCCAGAGACCCAGTACTTC. Translation: CASSYSRGFPETQYF.

V gene TRBV4-2 combines with J gene TRBJ2-1, with TRBD2 identical over 7 bases. Germline assignment: CDR1 LGHNA and CDR2 YNFKEQ. With 4 bases clipped from V and 5 bases from J, the junction kept 11 bases outside the gene matches. This CDR3 has 16 amino acids. Here the CDR3 DNA reads TGTGCCAGCAGCCTTGACCCTAGCGGCCTACACAATGAGCAGTTCTTC. Residues: CASSLDPSGLHNEQFF.

The rearrangement uses TRBV2 and TRBJ1-1; weak D call: TRBD1 (5 bases). V was shortened by 7 bases and J by 1 base, with 10 bases between the two germline ends. The CDR3 is 13 amino acids. Germline V gene lookup returns CDR1 SNHLY and CDR2 FYNNEI. CDR3 loop: CASTGQGNTEAFF. CDR3 bases: TGTGCCAGCACAGGTCAGGGGAACACTGAAGCTTTCTTT.

The chain uses TRBV7-9 and TRBJ1-5, with 8 bases fitting TRBD1. The CDR3 contains 15 residues. The germline gives CDR1 SEHNR, CDR2 FQNEAQ (reference sequence). Trimming at V came to 0 bases and at J to 7 bases, leaving 5 bases not matched to a gene. The DNA for the CDR3 is TGTGCCAGCAGCTTAGCCGGACAGGGAGCCCAGCCCCAGCATTTT. Its translation is CASSLAGQGAQPQHF.

The CDR3 nucleotides are TGTGCCAGCAGCTTAGACAGATACACCCCCTCAACTAATGAAAAACTGTTTTTT. Its translation is CASSLDRYTPSTNEKLFF. The V and J genes are TRBV7-9 and TRBJ1-4; D is ambiguous. This CDR3 spans 18 amino acids. The V gene lost 1 base and the J gene lost 0 bases, with 15 bases spanning the gap. From germline, CDR1 is SEHNR and CDR2 FQNEAQ (reference sequence). The full variable domain, with the rest looked up from reference TRBV7-9 and TRBJ1-4, is DTGVSQNPRHKITKRGQNVTFRCDPISEHNRLYWYRQTLGQGPEFLTYFQNEAQLEKSRLLSDRFSAERPKGSFSTLEIQRTEQGDSAMYLCASSLDRYTPSTNEKLFFGSGTQLSVL.

V usage is TRBV5-4 and J usage is TRBJ1-2, with a possible D match to TRBD1 (6 bases). There are 15 residues in the CDR3. CDR1 is SGHNT, CDR2 YYREEE, per germline (reference sequence). Trimming cost V 4 bases and J 4 bases, with 17 bases left between them. The CDR3 reads CASSPLGQLPYGYTF. CDR3 coding DNA: TGTGCCAGCAGCCCCCTCGGACAGCTCCCCTATGGCTACACCTTC.

The gene calls are TRBV29-1 and TRBJ2-7, with D tentatively TRBD1 (6 bases). The CDR3 consists of 16 residues. The germline V gene has CDR1 SQVTM and CDR2 ANQGSEA. Trimming took off 7 bases at V and 2 bases at J, with 24 bases between the two ends. The CDR3 DNA reads TGCAGCGCCCGTAGGGGGTTAGAGCCCCAGCCCTACGAGCAGTACTTC. Translation: CSARRGLEPQPYEQYF.

The chain carries TRBV5-4 and TRBJ2-5; 8 nucleotides line up with TRBD2. There are 15 residues in the CDR3. Germline CDR1 SGHNT, CDR2 YYREEE (reference sequence). Trimming cost V 3 bases and J 5 bases; bases outside gene matches: 9. The DNA of the CDR3 is TGTGCCAGCAGCTATCTAACGGGGGGGGTGGAGACCCAGTACTTC. It translates to CASSYLTGGVETQYF. The full variable domain, rest sourced from reference TRBV5-4 and TRBJ2-5, is ETGVTQSPTHLIKTRGQQVTLRCSSQSGHNTVSWYQQALGQGPQFIFQYYREEENGRGNFPPRFSGLQFPNYSSELNVNALELDDSALYLCASSYLTGGVETQYFGPGTRLLVL.

The CDR3 region has the DNA TGTGCCAGCAGCTTAGGTGGATTCTACGAGCAGTACTTC. Protein sequence: CASSLGGFYEQYF. The chain is built from TRBV7-6 and TRBJ2-7; no clear D. This CDR3 has 13 residues. V lost 1 base and J 3 bases, leaving 7 bases between the germline ends. The V gene's germline CDR1 is SGHVS and CDR2 FNYEAQ. The full variable domain, with the rest looked up from reference TRBV7-6 and TRBJ2-7, is GAGVSQSPRYKVTKRGQDVALRCDPISGHVSLYWYRQALGQGPEFLTYFNYEAQQDKSGLPNDRFSAERPEGSISTLTIQRTEQRDSAMYRCASSLGGFYEQYFGPGTRLTVT.

The rearrangement links TRBV10-3 to TRBJ1-5, with 9 nucleotides matching TRBD1. The germline CDR1 and CDR2 sequences are ENHRY and SYGVKD. CDR3 length: 14 residues. V gave up 5 bases and J gave up 7 bases; unmatched junction bases: 6. CDR3 amino acids: CAISQQGAEQPQHF. The CDR3 nucleotides read TGTGCCATCAGTCAACAGGGGGCGGAGCAGCCCCAGCATTTT.

The gene calls are TRBV5-4 and TRBJ2-7, with 13 positions matching TRBD2. J lost 0 bases, V lost 3 bases, and 9 bases had no gene match. In germline, CDR1 is SGHNT, CDR2 YYREEE (reference sequence). The CDR3 covers 18 residues. CDR3 coding DNA: TGTGCCAGCAGCTCGGGACTAGCGGGATTACCAACCTCCTACGAGCAGTACTTC. Translation gives CASSSGLAGLPTSYEQYF.

The genes are TRBV4-1 and TRBJ1-2; unclear D gene. V was shortened by 2 bases and J by 1 base, with 2 bases between the two germline ends. Germline V gene data show CDR1 as MGHRA and CDR2 as YSYEKL. The CDR3 contains 12 residues. CDR3 DNA: TGCGCCAGCAGCCAATATAACTATGGCTACACCTTC. Translation: CASSQYNYGYTF.

The rearrangement uses TRBV30 and TRBJ1-2; no definite D call. V lost 7 bases, J lost 2 bases, and 8 bases lay in between. Germline V gene lookup returns CDR1 GTSNPN and CDR2 SVGIG (reference sequence). The CDR3 extends over 11 amino acids. CDR3 in amino acids: CASPGNYGYTF. The CDR3 DNA follows: TGTGCCTCCCCCGGGAACTATGGCTACACCTTC.